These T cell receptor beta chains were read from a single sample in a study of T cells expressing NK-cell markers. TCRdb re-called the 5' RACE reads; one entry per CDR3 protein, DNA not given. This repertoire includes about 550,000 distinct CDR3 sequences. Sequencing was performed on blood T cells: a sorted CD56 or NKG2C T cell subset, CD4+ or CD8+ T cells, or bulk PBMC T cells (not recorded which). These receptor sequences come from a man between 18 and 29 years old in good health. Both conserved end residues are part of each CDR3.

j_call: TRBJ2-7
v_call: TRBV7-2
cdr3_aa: CASTLREGAQEQYF

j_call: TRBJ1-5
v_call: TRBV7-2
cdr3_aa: CASSREGRRQGQPQHF

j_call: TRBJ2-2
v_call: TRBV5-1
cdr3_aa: CASERGGTGELFF

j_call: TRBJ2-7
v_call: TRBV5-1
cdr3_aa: CASSSQRGRAEQYF

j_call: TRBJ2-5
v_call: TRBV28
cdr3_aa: CASAETGSGETQYF

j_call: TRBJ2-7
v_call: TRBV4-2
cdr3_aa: CASSQDRALAGRTNEQYF

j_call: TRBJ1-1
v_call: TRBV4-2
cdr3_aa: CASSLSPGTQVEAFF

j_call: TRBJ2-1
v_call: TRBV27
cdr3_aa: CASSFASGMNSGGEQFF

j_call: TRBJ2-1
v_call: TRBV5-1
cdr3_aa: CASRKIRGGRDSNEQFF

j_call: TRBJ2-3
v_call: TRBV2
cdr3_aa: CASSGREVERTDTQYF

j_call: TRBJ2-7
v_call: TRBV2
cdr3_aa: CASTPGLPYEQYF

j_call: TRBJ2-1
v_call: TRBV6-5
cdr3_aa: CASSSTGTSFWFF

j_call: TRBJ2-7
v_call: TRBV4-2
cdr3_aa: CASSLKPSKRGVYEQYF

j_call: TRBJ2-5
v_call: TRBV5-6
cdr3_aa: CASSISRVATLGETQYF

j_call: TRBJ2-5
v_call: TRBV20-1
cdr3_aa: CSAIPRGHFQETQYF

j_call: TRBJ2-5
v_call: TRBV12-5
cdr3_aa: CASGSTGTKETQYF

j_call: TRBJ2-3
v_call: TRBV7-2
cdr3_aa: CASSRNSGDTQYF

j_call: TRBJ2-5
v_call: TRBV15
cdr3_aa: CATRPRAKETQYF

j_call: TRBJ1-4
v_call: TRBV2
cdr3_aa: CASSEVGLKLFF

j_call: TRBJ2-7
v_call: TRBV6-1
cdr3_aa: CASSTSGIKDYEQYF

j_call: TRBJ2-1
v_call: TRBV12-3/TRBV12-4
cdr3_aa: CASGVSGGPNEQFF

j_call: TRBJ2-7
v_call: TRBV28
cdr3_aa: CASSFLAGSYEQYF